The T cell receptor beta chain under discussion was sequenced for a study of T cells in Graves' hyperthyroidism and ophthalmopathy. CDR1 is DFQATT, CDR2 SNEGSKA, per germline (reference sequence). The CDR3 is 18 amino acids. Trimming at V came to 1 base and at J to 0 bases, leaving 9 bases not matched to a gene. Template material for amplifying TCR beta CDR3 regions consisted of RNA transcripts. HTBI primers were employed in a first-round RT-PCR of the TCR CDR3. TCRdb processed the multiplex PCR reads anew with MiXCR; each CDR3 protein has one entry. The table lists approximately 420,000 distinct CDR3 sequences, about 13% of them singletons, with 5% to 6% in the top ten.

The chain joins TRBV20-1 to TRBJ2-6, with 7 positions matching TRBD1. The sequenced material came from blood. This TCR derives from a woman aged 18-29 years with Graves' hyperthyroidism. The CDR3 nucleotides are TGCAGTGCTAGAGGGCAGGGGACAGCTAGCTCTGGGGCCAACGTCCTGACTTTC. Translation gives CSARGQGTASSGANVLTF.